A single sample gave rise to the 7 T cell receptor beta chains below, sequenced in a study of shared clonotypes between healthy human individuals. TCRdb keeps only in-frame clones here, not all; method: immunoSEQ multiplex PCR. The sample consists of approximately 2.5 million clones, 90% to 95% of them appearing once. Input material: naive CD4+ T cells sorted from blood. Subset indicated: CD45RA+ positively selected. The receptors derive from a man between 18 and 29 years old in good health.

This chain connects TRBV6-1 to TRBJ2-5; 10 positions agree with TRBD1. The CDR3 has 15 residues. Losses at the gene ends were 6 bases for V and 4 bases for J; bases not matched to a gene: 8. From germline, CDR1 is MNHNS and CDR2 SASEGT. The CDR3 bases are TGTGCCAGCAGACCCTGGACAGGGGGGGGAGAGACCCAGTACTTC. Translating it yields CASRPWTGGGETQYF.

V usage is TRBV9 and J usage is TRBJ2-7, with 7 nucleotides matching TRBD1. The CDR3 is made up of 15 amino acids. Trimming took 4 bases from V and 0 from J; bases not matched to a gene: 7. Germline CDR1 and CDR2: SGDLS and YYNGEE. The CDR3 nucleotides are TGTGCCAGCAGCTCAGGGGGTGGGGCCTCCTACGAGCAGTACTTC. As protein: CASSSGGGASYEQYF.

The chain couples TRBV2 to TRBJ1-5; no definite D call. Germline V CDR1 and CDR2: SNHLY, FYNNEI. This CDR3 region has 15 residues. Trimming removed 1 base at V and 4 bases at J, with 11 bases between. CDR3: CASSEEGFRNQPQHF. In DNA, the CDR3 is TGTGCCAGCAGTGAAGAAGGGTTCAGAAATCAGCCCCAGCATTTT.

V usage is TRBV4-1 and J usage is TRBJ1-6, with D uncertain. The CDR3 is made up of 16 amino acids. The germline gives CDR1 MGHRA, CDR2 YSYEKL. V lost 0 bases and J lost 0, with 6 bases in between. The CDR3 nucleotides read TGCGCCAGCAGCCAAGATCTGAGCTCCTATAATTCACCCCTCCACTTT. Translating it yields CASSQDLSSYNSPLHF.

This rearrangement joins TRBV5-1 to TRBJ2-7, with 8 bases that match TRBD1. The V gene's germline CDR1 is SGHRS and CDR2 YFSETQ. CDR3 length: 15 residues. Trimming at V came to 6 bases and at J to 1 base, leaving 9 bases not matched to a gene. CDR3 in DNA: TGCGCCAGCATGACAGGGGCTAGCTCTTCCTACGAGCAGTACTTC. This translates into CASMTGASSSYEQYF.

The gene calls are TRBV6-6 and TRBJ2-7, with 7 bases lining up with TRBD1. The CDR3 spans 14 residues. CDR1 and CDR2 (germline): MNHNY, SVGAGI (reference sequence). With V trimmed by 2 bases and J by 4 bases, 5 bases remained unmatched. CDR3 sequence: CASSYRGQEYEQYF. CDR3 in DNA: TGTGCCAGCAGTTACCGCGGACAGGAATACGAGCAGTACTTC.

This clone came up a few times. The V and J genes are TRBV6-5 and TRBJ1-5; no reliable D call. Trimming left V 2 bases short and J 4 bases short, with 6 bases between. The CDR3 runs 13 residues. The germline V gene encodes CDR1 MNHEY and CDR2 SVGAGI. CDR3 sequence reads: CASSYQANQPQHF. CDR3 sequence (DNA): TGTGCCAGCAGTTACCAGGCGAATCAGCCCCAGCATTTT.